This T cell receptor (beta chain) comes out of a study of blood T cell repertoires in COVID-19 (TCRdb year 2020). Context from the whole study: Samples from collaborators originated in the United States, Italy and Spain and spanned both the acute and convalescent phases of COVID-19. The material from the prospective study consisted of cDNA or gDNA derived from T cells, B-cell-depleted T cells, or PBMCs. The dataset comprised deeply sampled blood TCRbeta repertoires from subjects exposed to, actively infected with, or recovered from COVID-19. A freely available public database, intended as a resource for researchers studying the immune response to SARS-CoV-2, is where the repertoires were released. The samples were drawn from the first 160 participants of the ongoing ImmuneRACE study and from more than 1,000 subjects provided by 6 global collaborators. A de-identified subject ID, COVID-19 status, age in years and sex were almost always included in the sample metadata. Where available, HLA class I and class II types were taken from metadata supplied by the sample provider and were not determined by assay-based typing.

Notes on this clone: Its binding antigen is unknown. No qualities accompany the bases; no much larger clone lies one base away.

The immunoSEQ Assay, a bias-controlled multiplex PCR, was used to amplify TCRbeta CDR3 regions from genomic DNA. As for the authors' bioinformatics: Nucleated cell counts per sample were estimated from amplification of reference gene primers within the assay. To quantify the absolute abundance of each unique TCRbeta CDR3 rearrangement, sequence reads were collapsed and filtered. For each sample, productive Simpson clonality was calculated as the square root of Simpson's diversity index across productive rearrangements. TCRdb limited this immuneACCESS table to in-frame rearrangements with V and J called. A share of clones is missing; checked studies link under half to unresolved V genes, and the rest is unexplained. Clonal size and the V and J genes are those of that table, whereas D and trimming came from the DNA. The sample data list about 220,000 clones, and approximately 84% of these were observed just once. 1.9% of the sample comes from the top ten.

What the authors observed across the whole study: How much clinical and demographic metadata was included differed by source and by participant, and the metadata was provided uncurated.

Each collaborating institution followed its own protocols to collect whole blood in K2EDTA tubes. Collaborator samples were shipped for TCRbeta analysis as frozen whole blood, isolated PBMCs, or DNA extracted from either sample type. This clonotype was sampled from a man aged 40-50 years with active or convalescent COVID-19. Sequencing was done on a sample of peripheral blood.

The CDR3 amino acid sequence is: CASSDLAGVVTGELFF. The nucleotides read TGTGCCAGCAGTGACCTAGCGGGAGTCGTCACCGGGGAGCTGTTTTTT. Recombination linked TRBV28 to TRBJ2-2, and TRBD2 aligns with 10 junction nucleotides. The germline V and J ends show losses of 5 bases and 4 bases respectively, and no gene match explains 7 bases of the junction. From its cysteine to its phenylalanine, the CDR3 spans 16 amino acids. This entry keeps only the CDR3 DNA: 48 bases, framed from base 1. CDR1 and CDR2, looked up from the germline V gene, are MDHEN and SYDVKM. Beyond the CDR3, the reference TRBV28 and TRBJ2-2 genes provide the residues; the full variable domain reads: DVKVTQSSRYLVKRTGEKVFLECVQDMDHENMFWYRQDPGLGLRLIYFSYDVKMKEKGDIPEGYSVSREKKERFSLILESASTNQTSMYLCASSDLAGVVTGELFFGEGSRLTVL.